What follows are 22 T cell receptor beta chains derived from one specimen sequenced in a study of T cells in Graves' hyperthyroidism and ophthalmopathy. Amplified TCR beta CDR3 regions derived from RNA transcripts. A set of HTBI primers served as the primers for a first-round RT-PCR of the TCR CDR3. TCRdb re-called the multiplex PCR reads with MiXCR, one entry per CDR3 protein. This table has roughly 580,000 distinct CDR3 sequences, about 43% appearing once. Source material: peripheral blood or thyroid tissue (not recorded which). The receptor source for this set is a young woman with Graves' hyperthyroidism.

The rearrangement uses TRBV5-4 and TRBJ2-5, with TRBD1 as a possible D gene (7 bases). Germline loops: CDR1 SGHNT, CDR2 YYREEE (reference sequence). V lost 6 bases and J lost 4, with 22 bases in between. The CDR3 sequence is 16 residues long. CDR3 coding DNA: TGTGCCAGCACCTCACAGGGGTTGGGGGGAGGAGAGACCCAGTACTTC. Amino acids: CASTSQGLGGGETQYF.

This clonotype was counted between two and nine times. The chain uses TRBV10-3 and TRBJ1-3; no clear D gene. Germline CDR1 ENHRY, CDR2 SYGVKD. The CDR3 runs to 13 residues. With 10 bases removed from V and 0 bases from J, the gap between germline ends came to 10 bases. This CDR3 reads CASKTSSGNTIYF. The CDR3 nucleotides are TGTGCCAGCAAGACCAGCTCTGGAAACACCATATATTTT.

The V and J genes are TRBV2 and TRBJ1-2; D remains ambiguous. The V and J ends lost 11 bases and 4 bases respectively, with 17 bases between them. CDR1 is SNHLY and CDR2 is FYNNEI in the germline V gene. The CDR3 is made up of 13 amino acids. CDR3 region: CARVEQALYGYTF. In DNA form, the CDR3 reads TGTGCCCGGGTTGAGCAGGCTCTCTATGGCTACACCTTC.

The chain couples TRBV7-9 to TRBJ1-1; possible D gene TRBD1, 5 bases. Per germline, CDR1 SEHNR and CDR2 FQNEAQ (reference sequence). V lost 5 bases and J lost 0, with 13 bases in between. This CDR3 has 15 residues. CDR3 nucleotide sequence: TGTGCCAGCAGCCATAGGGAGGGACTGAACACTGAAGCTTTCTTT. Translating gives CASSHREGLNTEAFF.

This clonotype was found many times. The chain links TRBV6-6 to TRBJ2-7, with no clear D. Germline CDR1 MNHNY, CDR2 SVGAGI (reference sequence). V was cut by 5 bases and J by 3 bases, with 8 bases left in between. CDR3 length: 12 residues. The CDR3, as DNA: TGTGCCAGCAGTGATCCTATCTACGAGCAGTACTTC. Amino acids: CASSDPIYEQYF.

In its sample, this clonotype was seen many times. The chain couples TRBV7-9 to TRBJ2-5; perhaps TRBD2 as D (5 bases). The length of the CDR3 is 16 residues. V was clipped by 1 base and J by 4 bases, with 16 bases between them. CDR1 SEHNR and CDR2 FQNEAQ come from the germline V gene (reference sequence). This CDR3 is CASSLEGRAVGETQYF. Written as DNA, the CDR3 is TGTGCCAGCAGCTTAGAGGGCAGAGCGGTGGGAGAGACCCAGTACTTC.

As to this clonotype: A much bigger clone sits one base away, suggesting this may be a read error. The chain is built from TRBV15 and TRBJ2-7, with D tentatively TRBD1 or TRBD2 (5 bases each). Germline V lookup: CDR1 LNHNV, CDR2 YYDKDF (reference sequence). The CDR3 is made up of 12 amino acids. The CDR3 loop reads CATGRGDYEQYF. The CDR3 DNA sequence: TGTGCCACCGGCAGAGGGGACTACGAGCAGTACTTC.

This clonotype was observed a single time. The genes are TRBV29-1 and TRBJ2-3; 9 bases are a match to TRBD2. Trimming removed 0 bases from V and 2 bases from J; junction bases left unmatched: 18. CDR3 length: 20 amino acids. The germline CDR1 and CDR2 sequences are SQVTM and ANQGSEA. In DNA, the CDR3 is TGCAGCGTTGAAGATGGTTTCGCCCTCGGTGCGGGGGGGCCCACAGATACGCAGTATTTT. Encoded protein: CSVEDGFALGAGGPTDTQYF.

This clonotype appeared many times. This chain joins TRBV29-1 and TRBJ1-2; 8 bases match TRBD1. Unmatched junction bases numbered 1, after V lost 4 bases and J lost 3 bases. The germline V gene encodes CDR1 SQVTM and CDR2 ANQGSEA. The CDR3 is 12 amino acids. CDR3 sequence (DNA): TGCAGCGTTGGGGGACAGGACTATGGCTACACCTTC. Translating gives CSVGGQDYGYTF.

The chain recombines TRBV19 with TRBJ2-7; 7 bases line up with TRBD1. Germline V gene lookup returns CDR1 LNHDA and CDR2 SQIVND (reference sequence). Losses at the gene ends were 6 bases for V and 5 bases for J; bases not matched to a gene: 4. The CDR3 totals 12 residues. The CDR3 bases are TGTGCCAGTAGGGGGACAGCGGACGAGCAGTACTTC. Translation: CASRGTADEQYF.

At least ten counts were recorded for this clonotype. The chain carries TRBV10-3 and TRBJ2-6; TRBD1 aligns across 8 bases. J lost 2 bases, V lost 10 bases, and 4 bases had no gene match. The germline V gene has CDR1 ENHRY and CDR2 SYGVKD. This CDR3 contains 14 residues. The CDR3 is CASVTGAGANVLTF. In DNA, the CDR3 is TGTGCCAGCGTGACAGGGGCTGGGGCCAACGTCCTGACTTTC.

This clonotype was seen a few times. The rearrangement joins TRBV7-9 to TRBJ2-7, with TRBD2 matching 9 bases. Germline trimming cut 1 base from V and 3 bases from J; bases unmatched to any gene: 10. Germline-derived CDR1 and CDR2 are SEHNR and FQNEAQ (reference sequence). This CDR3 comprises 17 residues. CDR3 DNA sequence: TGTGCCAGCAGCTTAGTTTATACAACTAGCGGGTACTACGAGCAGTACTTC. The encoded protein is CASSLVYTTSGYYEQYF.

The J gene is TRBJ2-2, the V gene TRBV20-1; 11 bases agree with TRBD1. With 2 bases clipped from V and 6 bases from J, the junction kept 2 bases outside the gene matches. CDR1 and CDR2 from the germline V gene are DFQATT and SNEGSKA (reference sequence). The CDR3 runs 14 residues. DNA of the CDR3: TGCAGTGCTAGACCGGGACAGGGGGCCGGGGAGCTGTTTTTT. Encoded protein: CSARPGQGAGELFF.

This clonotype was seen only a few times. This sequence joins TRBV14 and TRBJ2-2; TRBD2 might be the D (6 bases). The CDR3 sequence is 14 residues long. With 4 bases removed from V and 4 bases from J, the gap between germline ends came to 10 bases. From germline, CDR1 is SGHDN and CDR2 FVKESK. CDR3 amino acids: CASSRGVGTGELFF. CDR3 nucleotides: TGTGCCAGCAGCCGGGGGGTTGGCACCGGGGAGCTGTTTTTT. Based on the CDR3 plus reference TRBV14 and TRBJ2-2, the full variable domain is EAGVTQFPSHSVIEKGQTVTLRCDPISGHDNLYWYRRVMGKEIKFLLHFVKESKQDESGMPNNRFLAERTGGTYSTLKVQPAELEDSGVYFCASSRGVGTGELFFGEGSRLTVL.

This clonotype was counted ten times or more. The DNA of the CDR3 is TGTGCCATCAGTGGGGCGGCGAAGGACAAGAACACTGAAGCTTTCTTT. Translated, it gives CAISGAAKDKNTEAFF. The V and J genes are TRBV10-3 and TRBJ1-1; tentatively, D is TRBD1 (5 bases). The CDR3 is made up of 16 amino acids. Germline CDR1 and CDR2: ENHRY and SYGVKD. V was clipped by 4 bases and J by 1 base, with 16 bases between them.

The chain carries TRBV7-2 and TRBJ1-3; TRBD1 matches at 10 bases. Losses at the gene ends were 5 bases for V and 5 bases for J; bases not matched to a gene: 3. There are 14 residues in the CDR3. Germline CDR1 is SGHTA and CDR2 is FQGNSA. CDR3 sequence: CASSQGQGRNTIYF. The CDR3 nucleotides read TGTGCCAGCAGCCAGGGACAGGGGAGAAACACCATATATTTT.

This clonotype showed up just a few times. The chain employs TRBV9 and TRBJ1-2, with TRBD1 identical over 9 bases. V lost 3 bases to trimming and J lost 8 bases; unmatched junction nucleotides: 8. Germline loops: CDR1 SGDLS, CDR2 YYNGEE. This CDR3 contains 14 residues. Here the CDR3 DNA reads TGTGCCAGCAGCGCCGCCCCGGGACAGGGCGGCTACACCTTC. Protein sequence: CASSAAPGQGGYTF.

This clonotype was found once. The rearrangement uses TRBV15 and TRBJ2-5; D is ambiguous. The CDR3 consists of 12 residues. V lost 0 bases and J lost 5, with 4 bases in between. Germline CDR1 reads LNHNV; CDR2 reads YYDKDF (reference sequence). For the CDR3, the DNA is TGTGCCACCAGCAGAGAACGGGAGACCCAGTACTTC. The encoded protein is CATSRERETQYF. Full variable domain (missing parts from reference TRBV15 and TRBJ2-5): DAMVIQNPRYQVTQFGKPVTLSCSQTLNHNVMYWYQQKSSQAPKLLFHYYDKDFNNEADTPDNFQSRRPNTSFCFLDIRSPGLGDTAMYLCATSRERETQYFGPGTRLLVL.

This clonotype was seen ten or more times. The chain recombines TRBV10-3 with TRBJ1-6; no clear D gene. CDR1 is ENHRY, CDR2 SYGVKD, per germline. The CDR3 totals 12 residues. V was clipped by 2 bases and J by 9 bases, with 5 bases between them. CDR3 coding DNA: TGTGCCATCAGTGAGACAGTTTCACCCCTCCACTTT. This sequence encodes CAISETVSPLHF.

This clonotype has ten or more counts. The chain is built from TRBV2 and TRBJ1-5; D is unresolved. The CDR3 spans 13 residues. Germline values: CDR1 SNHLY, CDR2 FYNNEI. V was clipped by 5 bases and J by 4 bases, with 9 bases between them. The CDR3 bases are TGTGCCAGCAGTCGTCTTCGTAATCAGCCCCAGCATTTT. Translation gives CASSRLRNQPQHF.

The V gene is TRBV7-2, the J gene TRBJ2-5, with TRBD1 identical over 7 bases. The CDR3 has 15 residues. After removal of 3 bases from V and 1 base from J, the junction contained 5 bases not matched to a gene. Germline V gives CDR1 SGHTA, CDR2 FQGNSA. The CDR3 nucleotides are TGTGCCAGCAGCTTGCAGGACAGGTTCCAAGAGACCCAGTACTTC. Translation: CASSLQDRFQETQYF.

The CDR3 region is CASSLVGGAGSPLHF. CDR3 nucleotide sequence: TGTGCCAGCAGCTTAGTTGGGGGGGCTGGTTCACCCCTCCACTTT. This chain joins TRBV7-8 and TRBJ1-6; D may be TRBD1 (6 bases). CDR1 SGHVS and CDR2 FQNEAQ come from the germline V gene. V was cut by 1 base and J by 9 bases, with 13 bases left in between. The CDR3 runs 15 residues. The full variable domain, completed using reference TRBV7-8 and TRBJ1-6, is GAGVSQSPRYKVAKRGQDVALRCDPISGHVSLFWYQQALGQGPEFLTYFQNEAQLDKSGLPSDRFFAERPEGSVSTLKIQRTQQEDSAVYLCASSLVGGAGSPLHFGNGTRLTVT.